What follows describes a single TCR beta chain. As yet, its antigen is unknown. This sample stems from a study of cytomegalovirus exposure and HLA in healthy donors. In the study overall: Out of roughly 200 million T cells, an earlier analysis found 117 million unique TCR beta sequences in total. In an early release, HLA-typed donors contributed roughly 85 million unique TCR sequences.

PCR used 60 Vbeta primers and 13 Jbeta primers. Profiled with immunoSEQ multiplex PCR; TCRdb holds only in-frame clones, not every one. The table includes around 80,000 clones, under 80% detected once. Study-wide findings and caveats: Prediction of most subjects' HLA-A and HLA-B alleles by TCR beta sequences was reportedly accurate.

While unrecorded immune exposures were likely, the donors were nominally healthy when sampled. The CDR3 is 15 amino acids. Germline CDR1 MNHEY, CDR2 SMNVEV (reference sequence). The V segment lost 3 bases and the J segment 1 base; nucleotides outside the gene matches: 5. The sample was PBMCs. The chain carries TRBV27 and TRBJ2-5, with TRBD1 matching over 7 bases. The sequence derives from a man aged 40-55 years in good health and CMV-seropositive. The CDR3 DNA reads as TGTGCCAGCAGTTTTGAGACAGGGCCCCAAGAGACCCAGTACTTC. This sequence encodes CASSFETGPQETQYF.